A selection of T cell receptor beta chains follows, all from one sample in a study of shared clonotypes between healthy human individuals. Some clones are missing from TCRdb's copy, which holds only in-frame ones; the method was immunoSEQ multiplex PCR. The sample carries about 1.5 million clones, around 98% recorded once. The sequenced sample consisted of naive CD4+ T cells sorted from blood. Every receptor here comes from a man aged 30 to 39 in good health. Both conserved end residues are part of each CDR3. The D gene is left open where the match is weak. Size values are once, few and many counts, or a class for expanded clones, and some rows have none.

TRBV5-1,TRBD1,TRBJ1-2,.,CASSRDRGPTNYGYTF,TGCGCCAGCAGCCGGGACAGGGGGCCCACTAACTATGGCTACACCTTC
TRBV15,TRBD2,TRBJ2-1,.,CATSRDHASGPLNEQFF,TGTGCCACCAGCAGAGATCATGCTAGCGGCCCGTTAAATGAGCAGTTCTTC
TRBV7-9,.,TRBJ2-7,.,CASSLAAKISEQYF,TGTGCCAGCAGCTTAGCCGCCAAAATTTCTGAGCAGTACTTC
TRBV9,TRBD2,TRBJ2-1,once,CASSGSGVSYNEQFF,TGTGCCAGCAGCGGTAGCGGGGTCTCCTACAATGAGCAGTTCTTC
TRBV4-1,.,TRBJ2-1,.,CASSPSGTLYNEQFF,TGCGCCAGCAGCCCCTCGGGGACCTTGTACAATGAGCAGTTCTTC
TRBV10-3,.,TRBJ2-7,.,CAIPRSGGNEQYF,TGTGCCATCCCTAGAAGCGGAGGGAACGAGCAGTACTTC
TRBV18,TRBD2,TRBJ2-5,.,CASSPLGSGREQETQYF,TGTGCCAGCTCACCACTGGGCAGCGGGAGGGAACAAGAGACCCAGTACTTC
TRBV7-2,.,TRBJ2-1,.,CASSRTWAGGNEQFF,TGTGCCAGCAGCCGGACCTGGGCAGGGGGGAATGAGCAGTTCTTC
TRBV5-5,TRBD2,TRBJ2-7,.,CASSLGPGRTYEQYF,TGTGCCAGCAGCTTGGGTCCCGGGAGGACCTACGAGCAGTACTTC
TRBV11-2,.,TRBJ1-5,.,CASSFGQISNQPQHF,TGTGCCAGCAGCTTCGGACAGATTAGCAATCAGCCCCAGCATTTT
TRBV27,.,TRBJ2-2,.,CASSSNTGELFF,TGTGCCAGCAGTTCGAACACCGGGGAGCTGTTTTTT
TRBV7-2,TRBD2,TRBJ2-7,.,CASSSAQASGLGEQYF,TGTGCCAGCAGCTCCGCTCAGGCTAGCGGGTTGGGGGAGCAGTACTTC
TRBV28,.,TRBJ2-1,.,CASSSGGRPEYNEQFF,TGTGCCAGCAGTTCTGGCGGGCGGCCCGAATACAATGAGCAGTTCTTC
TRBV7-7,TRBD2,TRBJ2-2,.,CASSPPGGRETGELFF,TGTGCCAGCAGCCCCCCGGGAGGGCGGGAGACTGGGGAGCTGTTTTTT
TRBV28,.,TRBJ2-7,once,CASSLGGGTPGTYEQYF,TGTGCCAGCAGTTTAGGCGGAGGGACTCCAGGCACCTACGAGCAGTACTTC
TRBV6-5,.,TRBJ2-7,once,CASSYSPELNEQYF,TGTGCCAGCAGTTACTCGCCCGAGCTGAACGAGCAGTACTTC
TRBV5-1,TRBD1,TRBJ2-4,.,CASSNGQGDFAKNIQYF,TGCGCCAGCAGCAACGGACAGGGGGATTTCGCCAAAAACATTCAGTACTTC
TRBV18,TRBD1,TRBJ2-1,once,CASSPSSGGSYEQFF,TGTGCCAGCTCACCTAGTTCAGGGGGCTCGTATGAGCAGTTCTTC
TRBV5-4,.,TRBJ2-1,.,CASSKKSYSYNEQFF,TGTGCCAGCAGTAAGAAATCTTACTCCTACAATGAGCAGTTCTTC
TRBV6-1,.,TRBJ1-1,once,CASMRIITEAFF,TGTGCCAGCATGAGGATTATCACTGAAGCTTTCTTT
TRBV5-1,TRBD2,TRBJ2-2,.,CASSLPSGGRVPGELFF,TGCGCCAGCAGCTTGCCTAGCGGGGGGAGAGTACCCGGGGAGCTGTTTTTT
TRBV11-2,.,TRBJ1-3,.,CASRALAGVGNTIYF,TGTGCCAGCAGAGCCCTAGCAGGGGTCGGAAACACCATATATTTT
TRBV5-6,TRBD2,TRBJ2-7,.,CASSRRGRDYEQYF,TGTGCCAGCAGCCGACGGGGGAGGGACTACGAGCAGTACTTC
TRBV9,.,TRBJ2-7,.,CASSVAGTSYEQYF,TGTGCCAGCAGCGTCGCAGGAACTTCCTACGAGCAGTACTTC
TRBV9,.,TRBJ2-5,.,CASSVSGQQETQYF,TGTGCCAGCAGCGTCTCGGGGCAGCAAGAGACCCAGTACTTC
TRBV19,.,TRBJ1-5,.,CASSIDPQPQHF,TGTGCCAGTAGTATAGACCCACAGCCCCAGCATTTT
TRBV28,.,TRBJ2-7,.,CATRQKRQYF,TGTGCCACGCGACAGAAACGGCAGTACTTC
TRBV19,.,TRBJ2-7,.,CASSTQQGYEQYF,TGTGCCAGTAGTACGCAACAGGGCTACGAGCAGTACTTC
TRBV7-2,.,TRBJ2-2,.,CASSLRGTGELFF,TGTGCCAGCAGCTTGAGAGGGACGGGGGAGCTGTTTTTT
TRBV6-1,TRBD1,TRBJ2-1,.,CASSGTGPSSYNEQFF,TGTGCCAGCAGTGGGACAGGGCCGAGCTCCTACAATGAGCAGTTCTTC
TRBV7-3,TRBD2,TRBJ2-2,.,CASSSIAGRELFF,TGTGCCAGCAGCTCTATAGCGGGACGGGAGCTGTTTTTT
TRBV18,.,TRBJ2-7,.,CASSPRGALNSYEQYF,TGTGCCAGCTCACCACGGGGAGCGCTCAACTCCTACGAGCAGTACTTC
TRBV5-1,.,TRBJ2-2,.,CASNWGGPNTGELFF,TGCGCCAGCAATTGGGGGGGGCCGAACACCGGGGAGCTGTTTTTT
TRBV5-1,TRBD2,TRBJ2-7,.,CASSQTSGRAGYEQYF,TGCGCCAGCAGCCAGACTAGCGGGAGGGCCGGTTACGAGCAGTACTTC
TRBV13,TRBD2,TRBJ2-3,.,CASSPDLLAGSTDTQYF,TGTGCCAGCAGCCCCGATCTTTTAGCGGGGAGCACAGATACGCAGTATTTT
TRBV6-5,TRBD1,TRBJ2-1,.,CASSSGTGAYNEQFF,TGTGCCAGCAGTTCCGGGACAGGGGCCTACAATGAGCAGTTCTTC
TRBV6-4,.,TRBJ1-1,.,CASSPRQNTEAFF,TGTGCCAGCAGCCCTCGGCAGAACACTGAAGCTTTCTTT
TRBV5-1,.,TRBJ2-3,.,CASSGLAAGTDTQYF,TGCGCCAGCAGCGGGCTAGCAGCAGGCACAGATACGCAGTATTTT
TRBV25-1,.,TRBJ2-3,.,CASIDLGADTQYF,TGTGCCAGCATCGATCTCGGCGCAGATACGCAGTATTTT
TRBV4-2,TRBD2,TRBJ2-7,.,CASSQEVRSSGTYRGEQYF,TGTGCCAGCAGCCAAGAGGTACGGTCTAGCGGGACTTATCGGGGCGAGCAGTACTTC
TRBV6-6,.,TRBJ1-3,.,CASSYGSLSGNTIYF,TGTGCCAGCAGTTATGGGTCCCTCTCTGGAAACACCATATATTTT
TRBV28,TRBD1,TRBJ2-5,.,CASSSTGGKPRGETQYF,TGTGCCAGCAGTTCGACAGGGGGCAAACCCCGAGGGGAGACCCAGTACTTC
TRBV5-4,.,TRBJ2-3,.,CASSFGSDYTDTQYF,TGTGCCAGCAGCTTCGGTAGCGATTACACAGATACGCAGTATTTT
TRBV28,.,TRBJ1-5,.,CASTKSLGPNQPQHF,TGTGCCAGCACCAAATCGTTGGGGCCCAATCAGCCCCAGCATTTT